The 29 T cell receptor beta chains given below trace back to one sample, sequenced in a study of Ad26.COV2.S vaccination and SARS-CoV-2 variants. Treatment indicated: 15 to 20 received Ad26.COV2.S at low or high dose, single or two shots; 5 received placebo; per-sample allocation not given. Sample collection was performed on day 63 after the first vaccine or placebo injection. Assay used: immunoSEQ multiplex PCR; TCRdb lists only in-frame clones, some missing. The top ten hold 9.5% to 15% of the sample, which has some 480,000 clones, 87% seen once. Sequenced material: peripheral blood, taken in a trial of Ad26.COV2.S vaccine versus placebo. Receptors were obtained from a person aged 18-60 years who received the Ad26.COV2.S COVID-19 vaccine or a placebo.

The rearrangement joins TRBV28 to TRBJ2-3; TRBD1 matches 10 bases. V shed 4 bases and J 4 bases; nucleotides not matched to a gene: 5. CDR3 length: 15 amino acids. Germline V gene data show CDR1 as MDHEN and CDR2 as SYDVKM. The CDR3 bases are TGTGCCAGCAGTTCCGACAGGGGGCGTTCAGATACGCAGTATTTT. Translated: CASSSDRGRSDTQYF.

V usage is TRBV19 and J usage is TRBJ1-6; D gene unclear. The CDR3 runs to 15 residues. In germline, CDR1 is LNHDA, CDR2 SQIVND (reference sequence). Trimming took 3 bases from V and 7 from J, leaving 13 bases between them. The CDR3 DNA is TGTGCCAGTAGTATGGAGACTCGGCAGAATTCACCCCTCCACTTT. This sequence encodes CASSMETRQNSPLHF. Full variable domain (rest looked up from reference TRBV19 and TRBJ1-6): DGGITQSPKYLFRKEGQNVTLSCEQNLNHDAMYWYRQDPGQGLRLIYYSQIVNDFQKGDIAEGYSVSREKKESFPLTVTSAQKNPTAFYLCASSMETRQNSPLHFGNGTRLTVT.

CDR3 region: CASSYRSSGTNEQFF. Written as DNA, the CDR3 is TGTGCCAGCAGTTACCGCTCGAGCGGGACCAATGAGCAGTTCTTC. The genes are TRBV5-6 and TRBJ2-1; 7 nucleotides line up with TRBD2. Per germline, CDR1 SGHDT and CDR2 YYEEEE. The CDR3 totals 15 residues. J was trimmed by 6 bases and V by 5 bases; bases with no gene match: 11.

This chain links TRBV7-8 with TRBJ2-1, with TRBD2 matching over 8 bases. The CDR3 loop spans 15 amino acids. Losses at the gene ends were 2 bases for V and 5 bases for J; bases not matched to a gene: 5. Germline V gene sequence: CDR1 SGHVS, CDR2 FQNEAQ. The CDR3 here is CASSLSAGGHNEQFF. In DNA, the CDR3 is TGTGCCAGCAGCTTATCGGCGGGAGGCCACAATGAGCAGTTCTTC.

This clone has a single count. CDR3 sequence reads: CASSPPSFPLETQYF. In DNA form, the CDR3 reads TGTGCCAGCAGCCCCCCTAGCTTCCCACTAGAGACCCAGTACTTC. The chain uses TRBV5-5 and TRBJ2-5; weak D call: TRBD2 (5 bases). CDR1 and CDR2 (germline): SGHKS, YYEKEE (reference sequence). The germline V and J ends were trimmed by 4 bases and 4 bases, with 17 bases remaining between them. The CDR3 has 15 residues.

The chain links TRBV5-1 to TRBJ2-1; D is perhaps TRBD2 (5 bases). Trimming cost V 3 bases and J 9 bases, with 7 bases left between them. The germline V gene has CDR1 SGHRS and CDR2 YFSETQ. This CDR3 contains 11 residues. Here the CDR3 reads CASSSGVEQFF. The CDR3 DNA sequence: TGCGCCAGCAGCTCCGGGGTTGAGCAGTTCTTC. Looking up the rest from reference TRBV5-1 and TRBJ2-1 gives the full variable domain: KAGVTQTPRYLIKTRGQQVTLSCSPISGHRSVSWYQQTPGQGLQFLFEYFSETQRNKGNFPGRFSGRQFSNSRSEMNVSTLELGDSALYLCASSSGVEQFFGPGTRLTVL.

Regarding this clone: One junction end does not reproduce the germline sequence, and a read error may be involved. The chain carries TRBV18 and TRBJ2-7; no definite D call. The CDR3 is made up of 14 amino acids. The germline V gene has CDR1 KGHSH and CDR2 LQKENI. As DNA, the CDR3 is TGTGCCAGCTCCCCACGACAAAGCTCCTACGAGCAGTACTTC. This codes for CASSPRQSSYEQYF.

The V gene is TRBV5-1, the J gene TRBJ1-3; D remains ambiguous. In germline, CDR1 is SGHRS, CDR2 YFSETQ. The CDR3 spans 14 residues. V lost 4 bases and J 4 bases, leaving 12 bases between the germline ends. This CDR3 reads CASSAGVAGNTIYF. The CDR3 coding sequence is TGCGCCAGCAGCGCCGGGGTCGCCGGAAACACCATATATTTT.

This chain connects TRBV6-5 to TRBJ2-3; D tentatively reads TRBD1 or TRBD2 (5 bases each). Deletions cut 8 bases from V and 1 base from J, with 10 bases between. Germline V gene lookup returns CDR1 MNHEY and CDR2 SVGAGI. The CDR3 length is 13 residues. Here the CDR3 DNA reads TGTGCCAGCGCGAGGGACCGCACAGATACGCAGTATTTT. It is translated as CASARDRTDTQYF.

J is TRBJ1-5 and V is TRBV5-1, with no clear D. This CDR3 has 14 amino acids. With 0 bases removed from V and 11 bases from J, the gap between germline ends came to 15 bases. The V gene's germline CDR1 is SGHRS and CDR2 YFSETQ. CDR3 loop: CASSLDGVDESQHF. DNA for the CDR3: TGCGCCAGCAGCTTGGACGGGGTGGATGAGTCCCAGCATTTT.

The rearrangement joins TRBV3-1 (or the pseudogene TRBV3-2) to TRBJ2-7, with 8 bases matching TRBD1. This CDR3 has 13 residues. V was clipped by 5 bases and J by 10 bases; unmatched bases: 10. Germline CDR1 is LGHDT and CDR2 is YNNKEL (reference sequence). For the CDR3, the DNA is TGTGCCAGCAGCGCCCGCCGGACAGGGATCCAGTACTTC. Its protein is CASSARRTGIQYF.

The J gene is TRBJ2-3, the V gene TRBV15; D unresolved. The CDR3 covers 14 residues. Deletions cut 5 bases from V and 8 bases from J, with 17 bases between. Germline values: CDR1 LNHNV, CDR2 YYDKDF (reference sequence). The CDR3 coding sequence is TGTGCCACCAGCGCCGACGCTCTGAGGTTTACGCAGTATTTT. Amino acid sequence: CATSADALRFTQYF.

This chain connects TRBV15 to TRBJ1-5; the D is unclear. CDR3 length: 14 amino acids. Trimming pared 4 bases from V and 0 bases from J, leaving 7 bases between. Germline V gene sequence: CDR1 LNHNV, CDR2 YYDKDF (reference sequence). This chain's CDR3 is CATSKDLSNQPQHF. DNA of the CDR3: TGTGCCACCAGCAAAGACCTTAGCAATCAGCCCCAGCATTTT.

The count of this clone is one. The chain links TRBV3-1 (or the pseudogene TRBV3-2) to TRBJ2-1; no clear D gene. Germline CDR1 is LGHDT and CDR2 is YNNKEL (reference sequence). This CDR3 is built from 18 residues. Deletions cut 5 bases from V and 0 bases from J, with 20 bases between. The CDR3: CASSSPSGPNNSYNEQFF. The CDR3 DNA sequence: TGTGCCAGCAGCTCTCCGTCGGGCCCCAATAACTCCTACAATGAGCAGTTCTTC.

This clone came up a few times. The rearrangement uses TRBV28 and TRBJ1-4, with 7 bases aligning to TRBD1. The CDR3 spans 16 residues. Trimming removed 5 bases from V and 6 bases from J; junction bases left unmatched: 12. CDR1 MDHEN and CDR2 SYDVKM come from the germline V gene. The CDR3: CASSLTKGGVDEKLFF. The DNA of the CDR3 is TGTGCCAGCAGTCTCACCAAAGGGGGCGTAGATGAAAAACTGTTTTTT.

This clone has just a few counts. The chain uses TRBV29-1 and TRBJ1-1, with 8 bases aligning to TRBD1. This CDR3 contains 12 residues. V shed 4 bases and J 11 bases; nucleotides not matched to a gene: 9. The germline V gene has CDR1 SQVTM and CDR2 ANQGSEA. In DNA form, the CDR3 reads TGCAGCGTTGTGGACAGGGTAGGGGTGGCTTTCTTT. Protein product: CSVVDRVGVAFF.

CDR3 in DNA: TGTGCCAGCAGCTTATGGGACAGGGGCACAGATACGCAGTATTTT. Protein: CASSLWDRGTDTQYF. The rearrangement uses TRBV7-2 and TRBJ2-3, with TRBD1 matching over 9 bases. Trimming at V came to 2 bases and at J to 1 base, leaving 1 base not matched to a gene. The CDR3 runs to 15 residues. The germline V gene encodes CDR1 SGHTA and CDR2 FQGNSA.

This sequence joins TRBV7-2 and TRBJ2-7; 15 bases match TRBD2. CDR1 is SGHTA, CDR2 FQGNSA, per germline. The CDR3 has 17 amino acids. Trimming at V came to 5 bases and at J to 5 bases, leaving 10 bases not matched to a gene. This CDR3 reads CASSRGLAGGGRDEQYF. The DNA for the CDR3 is TGTGCCAGCAGCCGGGGACTAGCGGGAGGAGGGAGAGACGAGCAGTACTTC.

This sequence joins TRBV27 and TRBJ2-7, with D perhaps assigned TRBD1 or TRBD2 (5 bases each). The V gene lost 3 bases and the J gene lost 3 bases, with 12 bases spanning the gap. The CDR3 is made up of 14 amino acids. CDR1 is MNHEY and CDR2 is SMNVEV in the germline V gene (reference sequence). DNA for the CDR3: TGTGCCAGCAGTTTGGGGCAGGGACGCTACGAGCAGTACTTC. Its protein is CASSLGQGRYEQYF.

This rearrangement joins TRBV19 to TRBJ2-1; D not resolved. The CDR3 runs 13 residues. The ends were cut back, 3 bases at V and 10 bases at J, with 13 bases in the middle. The germline V gene has CDR1 LNHDA and CDR2 SQIVND (reference sequence). The CDR3 nucleotides read TGTGCCAGTAGTATGGACCGCTTTACAGAGCAGTTCTTC. The encoded protein is CASSMDRFTEQFF.

The gene calls are TRBV7-9 and TRBJ2-2; the match to TRBD2 covers 8 bases. V lost 7 bases to trimming and J lost 0 bases; unmatched junction nucleotides: 19. This CDR3 contains 20 residues. Germline CDR1 is SEHNR and CDR2 is FQNEAQ (reference sequence). CDR3 DNA sequence: TGTGCCAGCATCAAAGGGGTCGTTGGTAGCGGGACGGCGAACACCGGGGAGCTGTTTTTT. It encodes CASIKGVVGSGTANTGELFF.

This clone was counted only a few times. This specimen includes other DNA sequences encoding the same CDR3. The rearrangement joins TRBV6-5 to TRBJ2-1; 10 nucleotides line up with TRBD2. Germline CDR1 reads MNHEY; CDR2 reads SVGAGI. The length of the CDR3 is 15 residues. J was trimmed by 3 bases and V by 4 bases; bases with no gene match: 3. The CDR3 nucleotides read TGTGCCAGCAGTTCTCTAGCGGGAGTCTACAATGAGCAGTTCTTC. Its translation is CASSSLAGVYNEQFF.

The chain recombines TRBV9 with TRBJ1-1; no firm D call. V was shortened by 0 bases and J by 7 bases, with 10 bases between the two germline ends. Germline V gives CDR1 SGDLS, CDR2 YYNGEE. The CDR3 has 13 residues. The CDR3: CASSVVQDGEAFF. In DNA, the CDR3 is TGTGCCAGCAGCGTAGTTCAGGATGGTGAAGCTTTCTTT.

DNA for the CDR3: TGTGCCAGCAGTCCGATGGGACAGAACACTGAAGCTTTCTTT. It encodes CASSPMGQNTEAFF. The chain uses TRBV28 and TRBJ1-1, with TRBD1 as a possible D gene (6 bases). This CDR3 has 14 amino acids. The V and J ends lost 5 bases and 1 base respectively, with 11 bases between them. Looked up from germline, CDR1 is MDHEN and CDR2 is SYDVKM.

This clone was seen just once. V gene TRBV5-1 combines with J gene TRBJ2-3; 10 positions agree with TRBD2. J lost 0 bases, V lost 3 bases, and 16 bases had no gene match. Germline V gene data show CDR1 as SGHRS and CDR2 as YFSETQ. The CDR3 is 20 amino acids. CDR3 loop: CASSWASLAGGRKSTDTQYF. In nucleotides, the CDR3 is TGCGCCAGCAGCTGGGCGAGTTTAGCGGGAGGTAGGAAGAGCACAGATACGCAGTATTTT.

The chain is built from TRBV7-2 and TRBJ2-2, with TRBD1 matching 8 bases. CDR1 SGHTA and CDR2 FQGNSA come from the germline V gene. V lost 1 base and J lost 7; bases outside the gene matches: 5. The CDR3 totals 15 residues. The CDR3, as DNA: TGTGCCAGCAGCTTAGGGGCAGGGGGCAGCGGGGAGCTGTTTTTT. Translation: CASSLGAGGSGELFF.

This clone was observed a few times. This chain uses TRBV28 with TRBJ1-2; D is uncertain. CDR1 is MDHEN and CDR2 is SYDVKM in the germline V gene. The ends were cut back, 3 bases at V and 8 bases at J, with 10 bases in the middle. The length of the CDR3 is 12 residues. CDR3 DNA: TGTGCCAGCAGTTTCGGGGATAGGGGCTACACCTTC. Translated, it gives CASSFGDRGYTF.

This clone was observed a few times. V gene TRBV7-3 combines with J gene TRBJ2-3, with D possibly being TRBD1 (5 bases). The germline CDR1 and CDR2 sequences are SGHTA and FQGTGA. Trimming pared 4 bases from V and 0 bases from J, leaving 11 bases between. The CDR3 covers 15 residues. The DNA of the CDR3 is TGTGCCAGCAGCTCCCAGGGTACTAGCACAGATACGCAGTATTTT. Translated, it gives CASSSQGTSTDTQYF.

The chain links TRBV5-6 to TRBJ1-1, with D tentatively TRBD1 (5 bases). This CDR3 has 13 amino acids. Trimming removed 2 bases at V and 6 bases at J, with 11 bases between. Germline V lookup: CDR1 SGHDT, CDR2 YYEEEE. DNA of the CDR3: TGTGCCAGCAGCTTAGGGGCCATCCCTGAAGCTTTCTTT. As protein: CASSLGAIPEAFF.